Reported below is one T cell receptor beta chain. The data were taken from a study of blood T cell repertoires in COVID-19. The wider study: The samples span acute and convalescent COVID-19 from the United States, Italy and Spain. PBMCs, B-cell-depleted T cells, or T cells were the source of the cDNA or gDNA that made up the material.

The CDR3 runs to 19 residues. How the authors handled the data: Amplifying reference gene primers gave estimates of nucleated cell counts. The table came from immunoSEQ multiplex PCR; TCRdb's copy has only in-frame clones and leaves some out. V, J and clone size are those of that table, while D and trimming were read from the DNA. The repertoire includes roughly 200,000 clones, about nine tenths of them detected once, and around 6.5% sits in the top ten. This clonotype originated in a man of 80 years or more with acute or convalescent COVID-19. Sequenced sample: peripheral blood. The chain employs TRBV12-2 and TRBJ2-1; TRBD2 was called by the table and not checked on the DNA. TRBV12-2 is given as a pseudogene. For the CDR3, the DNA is TGTGCAAGTCGCACGGGGACTAGCGGGAACTGTCCTCCTTACAATGAGCAGTTCTTC. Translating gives CASRTGTSGNCPPYNEQFF.